This TCR beta chain comes out of a study of cytomegalovirus exposure and HLA in healthy donors. CDR3 length: 12 residues. Germline V gene data show CDR1 as MDHEN and CDR2 as SYDVKM. V lost 4 bases and J lost 10, with 12 bases in between. With 60 Vbeta and 13 Jbeta primers, the PCR was carried out. TCRdb's copy holds only in-frame clones and misses some; the assay was immunoSEQ multiplex PCR. The sample gives about 170,000 clones, roughly 83% of which show up once; around 0.41% is in the top ten. The gene calls are TRBV28 and TRBJ2-3; tentatively, D is TRBD2 (5 bases). What was sequenced was PBMCs. The sequence derives from a boy aged 2 to 9 in good health and CMV-seronegative. CDR3 in amino acids: CASSYRERAQYF. The CDR3 DNA is TGTGCCAGCAGTTACCGCGAGAGGGCGCAGTATTTT.